These T cell receptor beta chains were read from a single sample in a study of control samples from healthy donors and cancer patients. TCRdb keeps only in-frame clones here, not all; method: immunoSEQ multiplex PCR. The repertoire consists of some 51,000 clones, with 95% to 96% occurring once and the leading ten covering 0.85% to 1.4%. Specimen: blood. All receptors derive from a woman between 18 and 30 years old in good health. Both conserved end residues are part of each CDR3. Fields, in order: D gene, clone size, J gene, V gene, CDR3 protein, CDR3 DNA. D genes are given only for firm matches. Size values are once, few and many counts, or a class for expanded clones, and some rows have none.

D: -; size: -; J: TRBJ1-1; V: TRBV12-5; CDR3: CASGPRIAAEAFF; DNA: TGTGCTAGTGGCCCCAGGATAGCGGCCGAAGCTTTCTTT
D: TRBD1; size: -; J: TRBJ1-2; V: TRBV28; CDR3: CASSTRDRGNGYTF; DNA: TGTGCCAGCAGTACAAGGGACAGGGGCAATGGCTACACCTTC
D: -; size: -; J: TRBJ1-1; V: TRBV30; CDR3: CAWTGKNTEAFF; DNA: TGTGCCTGGACAGGGAAGAACACTGAAGCTTTCTTT
D: TRBD2; size: -; J: TRBJ2-5; V: TRBV7-2; CDR3: CASRPAGGGGQETQYF; DNA: TGTGCCAGCAGGCCAGCGGGGGGAGGGGGCCAAGAGACCCAGTACTTC
D: TRBD1; size: -; J: TRBJ1-4; V: TRBV30; CDR3: CAWSGQGEDEKLFF; DNA: TGTGCCTGGAGTGGACAGGGAGAAGATGAAAAACTGTTTTTT
D: -; size: -; J: TRBJ2-1; V: TRBV7-6; CDR3: CASSLRSSLGRYNEQFF; DNA: TGTGCCAGCAGCTTACGGTCATCCTTGGGGAGATACAATGAGCAGTTCTTC
D: -; size: -; J: TRBJ2-3; V: TRBV6-5; CDR3: CASSYTDSTDTQYF; DNA: TGTGCCAGCAGTTACACGGACAGCACAGATACGCAGTATTTT
D: -; size: -; J: TRBJ1-1; V: TRBV29-1; CDR3: CSALTANTEAFF; DNA: TGCAGCGCATTGACAGCGAACACTGAAGCTTTCTTT
D: -; size: -; J: TRBJ1-1; V: TRBV7-2; CDR3: CASSVQKTAEAFF; DNA: TGTGCCAGCAGCGTACAGAAGACGGCTGAAGCTTTCTTT
D: TRBD1; size: -; J: TRBJ2-3; V: TRBV4-1; CDR3: CASSRLGTGGTDTQYF; DNA: TGCGCCAGCAGCCGCCTGGGGACAGGGGGCACAGATACGCAGTATTTT
D: TRBD1; size: -; J: TRBJ1-1; V: TRBV6-5; CDR3: CATYKWDSQNTEAFF; DNA: TGTGCCACTTATAAGTGGGACAGCCAGAACACTGAAGCTTTCTTT
D: TRBD1; size: -; J: TRBJ1-2; V: TRBV6-5; CDR3: CASSGTDPNYGYTF; DNA: TGTGCCAGCAGCGGGACAGATCCTAACTATGGCTACACCTTC
D: -; size: -; J: TRBJ2-7; V: TRBV19; CDR3: CASSIGWIAASYEQYF; DNA: TGTGCCAGTAGTATAGGTTGGATAGCGGCCTCCTACGAGCAGTACTTC
D: TRBD1; size: -; J: TRBJ1-4; V: TRBV29-1; CDR3: CSAKGQENEKLFF; DNA: TGCAGCGCTAAGGGACAGGAAAATGAAAAACTGTTTTTT
D: TRBD1; size: -; J: TRBJ2-7; V: TRBV4-1; CDR3: CASSPGTGGSYEQYF; DNA: TGCGCCAGCAGCCCCGGGACAGGGGGCTCCTACGAGCAGTACTTC
D: -; size: -; J: TRBJ1-2; V: TRBV27; CDR3: CASRGLGQGPFYGYTF; DNA: TGTGCCAGCAGAGGCCTCGGGCAGGGCCCTTTCTATGGCTACACCTTC
D: -; size: -; J: TRBJ2-2; V: TRBV18; CDR3: CASSPYNLQPANTGELFF; DNA: TGTGCCAGCTCACCATATAATTTACAGCCCGCGAACACCGGGGAGCTGTTTTTT
D: -; size: -; J: TRBJ1-1; V: TRBV30; CDR3: CAWSGQAPEAFF; DNA: TGTGCCTGGAGTGGACAGGCGCCTGAAGCTTTCTTT
D: -; size: -; J: TRBJ1-6; V: TRBV4-1; CDR3: CASSHLRTVKMNSPLHF; DNA: TGCGCCAGCAGCCATCTACGGACGGTAAAGATGAATTCACCCCTCCACTTT
D: -; size: -; J: TRBJ1-3; V: TRBV2; CDR3: CASRPDGFSGNTIYF; DNA: TGTGCCAGCAGGCCCGACGGCTTCTCTGGAAACACCATATATTTT
D: TRBD1; size: -; J: TRBJ1-1; V: TRBV5-1; CDR3: CASSLTGTGFFSRLNTEAFF; DNA: TGCGCCAGCAGCCTAACCGGGACAGGGTTCTTTAGTCGCCTGAACACTGAAGCTTTCTTT
D: -; size: -; J: TRBJ1-1; V: TRBV2; CDR3: CASSEYPNTEAFF; DNA: TGTGCCAGCAGTGAATATCCGAACACTGAAGCTTTCTTT
D: -; size: -; J: TRBJ2-5; V: TRBV7-6; CDR3: CASSLAVETQYF; DNA: TGTGCCAGCAGCTTGGCGGTAGAGACCCAGTACTTC
D: TRBD2; size: -; J: TRBJ2-1; V: TRBV9; CDR3: CASSVWERGYNEQFF; DNA: TGTGCCAGCAGCGTTTGGGAGCGGGGATACAATGAGCAGTTCTTC
D: -; size: -; J: TRBJ1-2; V: TRBV11-2; CDR3: CASSLAGGYTF; DNA: TGTGCCAGCAGCTTAGCCGGTGGCTACACCTTC
D: -; size: -; J: TRBJ2-2; V: TRBV12-3/TRBV12-4; CDR3: CASSLANTGELFF; DNA: TGTGCCAGCAGCCTGGCGAACACCGGGGAGCTGTTTTTT
D: TRBD1; size: -; J: TRBJ1-1; V: TRBV6-5; CDR3: CASRLTGEGGTEAFF; DNA: TGTGCCAGCAGGCTAACAGGGGAAGGAGGAACTGAAGCTTTCTTT
D: -; size: once; J: TRBJ2-1; V: TRBV4-1; CDR3: CASSQEGSSSYNEQFF; DNA: TGCGCCAGCAGCCAAGAAGGGTCAAGCTCCTACAATGAGCAGTTCTTC
D: TRBD1; size: -; J: TRBJ1-2; V: TRBV6-5; CDR3: CASSYSNRDRGGYTF; DNA: TGTGCCAGCAGTTATTCAAACCGGGACAGGGGCGGCTACACCTTC
D: TRBD1; size: -; J: TRBJ1-6; V: TRBV19; CDR3: CASNGQGASPLHF; DNA: TGTGCCAGTAACGGACAGGGGGCTTCACCCCTCCACTTT
D: -; size: few; J: TRBJ2-1; V: TRBV6-6; CDR3: CASSPAEAYNEQFF; DNA: TGTGCCAGCAGTCCGGCGGAGGCCTACAATGAGCAGTTCTTC
D: -; size: -; J: TRBJ2-6; V: TRBV19; CDR3: CASSILQPSGANVLTF; DNA: TGTGCCAGTAGTATCTTACAGCCGTCTGGGGCCAACGTCCTGACTTTC
D: -; size: once; J: TRBJ2-1; V: TRBV27; CDR3: CASSSRVREQFF; DNA: TGTGCCAGCAGTTCTAGGGTGCGTGAGCAGTTCTTC
D: -; size: -; J: TRBJ1-1; V: TRBV6-2/TRBV6-3; CDR3: CASSYYTGSTEAFF; DNA: TGTGCCAGCAGTTACTACACAGGGTCCACTGAAGCTTTCTTT
D: -; size: -; J: TRBJ2-5; V: TRBV7-9; CDR3: CASSSKDLIQETQYF; DNA: TGTGCCAGCAGCTCCAAAGACCTTATTCAAGAGACCCAGTACTTC
D: TRBD2; size: -; J: TRBJ2-3; V: TRBV15; CDR3: CATTLAGGPTDTQYF; DNA: TGTGCCACCACCCTAGCGGGGGGGCCCACAGATACGCAGTATTTT
D: -; size: once; J: TRBJ1-6; V: TRBV5-6; CDR3: CASSSLGWGIGGNSPLHF; DNA: TGTGCCAGCAGCTCGCTCGGGTGGGGCATCGGGGGGAATTCACCCCTCCACTTT
D: TRBD1; size: -; J: TRBJ1-5; V: TRBV2; CDR3: CASRAGQGSNQPQHF; DNA: TGTGCCAGCAGGGCGGGACAGGGGAGCAATCAGCCCCAGCATTTT
D: TRBD1; size: few; J: TRBJ1-6; V: TRBV6-6; CDR3: CASSDTGTGRPLHF; DNA: TGTGCCAGCAGTGATACCGGGACAGGGCGTCCCCTCCACTTT
D: -; size: -; J: TRBJ1-6; V: TRBV14; CDR3: CASSQYIFSYNSPLHF; DNA: TGTGCCAGCAGCCAATATATCTTCTCCTATAATTCACCCCTCCACTTT
D: TRBD2; size: -; J: TRBJ2-7; V: TRBV7-2; CDR3: CASSLGLDFYEQYF; DNA: TGTGCCAGCAGCTTGGGACTAGACTTCTACGAGCAGTACTTC
D: TRBD1; size: -; J: TRBJ1-2; V: TRBV5-1; CDR3: CASSLETGTAYGYTF; DNA: TGCGCCAGCAGCTTGGAAACCGGGACAGCATATGGCTACACCTTC
D: TRBD1; size: -; J: TRBJ2-7; V: TRBV5-1; CDR3: CASSRGQAYEQYF; DNA: TGCGCCAGCAGCCGGGGACAGGCCTACGAGCAGTACTTC
D: -; size: -; J: TRBJ1-2; V: TRBV11-2; CDR3: CASSLVAGVKGYGYTF; DNA: TGTGCCAGCAGCTTAGTCGCGGGCGTCAAGGGTTATGGCTACACCTTC